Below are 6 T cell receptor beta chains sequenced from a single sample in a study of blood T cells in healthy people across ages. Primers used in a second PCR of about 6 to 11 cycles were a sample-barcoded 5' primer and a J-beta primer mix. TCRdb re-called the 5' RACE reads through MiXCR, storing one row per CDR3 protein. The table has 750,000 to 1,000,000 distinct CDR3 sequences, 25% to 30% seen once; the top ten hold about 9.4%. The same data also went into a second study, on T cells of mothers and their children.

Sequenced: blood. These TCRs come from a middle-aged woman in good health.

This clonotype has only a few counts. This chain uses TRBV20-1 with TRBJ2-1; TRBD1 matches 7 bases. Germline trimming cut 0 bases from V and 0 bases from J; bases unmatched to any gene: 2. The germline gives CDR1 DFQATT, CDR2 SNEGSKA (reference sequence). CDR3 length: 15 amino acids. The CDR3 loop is CSAREDRSSYNEQFF. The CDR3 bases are TGCAGTGCTAGAGAGGACAGGAGCTCCTACAATGAGCAGTTCTTC.

The CDR3 spells CASSLSVGTNEKLFF. CDR3 nucleotides: TGTGCCAGCAGCTTATCTGTGGGGACTAATGAAAAACTGTTTTTT. This chain uses TRBV11-2 with TRBJ1-4; no firm D call. Trimming removed 2 bases from V and 2 bases from J, with 9 bases in between. The CDR3 sequence is 15 residues long. Looked up from germline, CDR1 is SGHAT and CDR2 is FQNNGV.

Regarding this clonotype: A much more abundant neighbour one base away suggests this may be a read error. The CDR3 sequence: CASSSAIGTLSYEQHF. Here the CDR3 DNA reads TGTGCCAGCAGCTCCGCTATTGGGACACTATCCTACGAGCAGCACTTC. The chain joins TRBV28 to TRBJ2-4; D may be TRBD1 (6 bases). From germline, CDR1 is MDHEN and CDR2 SYDVKM. CDR3 length: 16 residues. Full variable domain (outside the CDR3, taken from reference TRBV28 and TRBJ2-4): DVKVTQSSRYLVKRTGEKVFLECVQDMDHENMFWYRQDPGLGLRLIYFSYDVKMKEKGDIPEGYSVSREKKERFSLILESASTNQTSMYLCASSSAIGTLSYEQHFGAGTRLSVL.

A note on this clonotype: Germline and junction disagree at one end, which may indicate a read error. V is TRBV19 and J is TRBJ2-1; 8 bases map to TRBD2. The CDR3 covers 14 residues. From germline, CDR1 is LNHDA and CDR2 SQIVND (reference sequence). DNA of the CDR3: TGTACCAGCAATTTAGCGGGGAAATACAATGAGCAGTTCTTC. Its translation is CTSNLAGKYNEQFF.

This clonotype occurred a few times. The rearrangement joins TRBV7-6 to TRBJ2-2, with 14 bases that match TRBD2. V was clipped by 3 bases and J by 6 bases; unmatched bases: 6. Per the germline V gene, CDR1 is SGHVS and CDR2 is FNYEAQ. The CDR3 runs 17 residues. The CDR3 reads CASSFGTSGGQAGELFF. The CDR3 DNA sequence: TGTGCCAGCAGCTTCGGGACTAGCGGGGGTCAAGCCGGGGAGCTGTTTTTT.

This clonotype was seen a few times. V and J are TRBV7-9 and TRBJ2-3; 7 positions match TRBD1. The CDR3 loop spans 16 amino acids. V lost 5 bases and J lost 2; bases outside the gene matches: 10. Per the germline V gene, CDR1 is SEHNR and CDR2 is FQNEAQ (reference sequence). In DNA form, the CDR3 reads TGTGCCAGCAGCGAAGGGGGCTACCTGGACACAGATACGCAGTATTTT. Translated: CASSEGGYLDTDTQYF.